Shown below are 20 T cell receptor beta chains from a single sample sequenced in a study of regulatory T cells in long-lasting Graves disease. The time point here: persistent/refractory GD, antithyroid drugs over 5 years with positive TRAb. PBMCs provided the RNA from which the TCR library was made. CDR3-region Arm-PCR and iRepertoire HTBI primers produced the TCR beta libraries. Via MiXCR, TCRdb re-called the multiplex PCR reads, giving one row per CDR3 protein. The repertoire has approximately 400,000 distinct CDR3 sequences, 20% to 30% of them found once; the top ten carry roughly a quarter. Sequencing used peripheral blood mononuclear cells (PBMCs), obtained when the disease was refractory, from a patient treated with antithyroid drugs. These receptors were taken from a female donor with Graves disease.

This clonotype occurred a few times. The gene calls are TRBV16 and TRBJ2-5; D possibly corresponds to TRBD1 (6 bases). CDR1 KGHSY and CDR2 FQNENV come from the germline V gene. The CDR3 runs to 15 residues. The V end lost 0 bases, the J end lost 5 bases, and 13 bases lay between the germline ends. The CDR3 here is CASSQSGAAVETQYF. CDR3 DNA: TGTGCCAGCAGCCAATCGGGGGCTGCGGTGGAGACCCAGTACTTC. The variable domain in full, with the rest retrieved from reference TRBV16 and TRBJ2-5, is GEEVAQTPKHLVRGEGQKAKLYCAPIKGHSYVFWYQQVLKNEFKFLISFQNENVFDETGMPKERFSAKCLPNSPCSLEIQATKLEDSAVYFCASSQSGAAVETQYFGPGTRLLVL.

This clonotype was picked up many times. This chain connects TRBV6-5 to TRBJ1-1; D is perhaps TRBD1 (5 bases). This CDR3 is built from 18 residues. Germline V gene data show CDR1 as MNHEY and CDR2 as SVGAGI. V lost 0 bases, J lost 0 bases, and 17 bases lay in between. As DNA, the CDR3 is TGTGCCAGCAGTTACTCACCCCTCAGGGTAATGGTGAACACTGAAGCTTTCTTT. Encoded protein: CASSYSPLRVMVNTEAFF.

This clonotype was seen only a few times. The CDR3 DNA reads as TGTGCCAGCAGTGAAATGGGGGGAGGAGGCTACGAGCAGTACTTC. Translating it yields CASSEMGGGGYEQYF. J is TRBJ2-7 and V is TRBV2; D possibly corresponds to TRBD2 (6 bases). The length of the CDR3 is 15 residues. V was shortened by 2 bases and J by 3 bases, with 14 bases between the two germline ends. Germline CDR1 and CDR2: SNHLY and FYNNEI. The whole variable domain, remainder taken from reference TRBV2 and TRBJ2-7, is EPEVTQTPSHQVTQMGQEVILRCVPISNHLYFYWYRQILGQKVEFLVSFYNNEISEKSEIFDDQFSVERPDGSNFTLKIRSTKLEDSAMYFCASSEMGGGGYEQYFGPGTRLTVT.

This clonotype was picked up a small number of times. This chain connects TRBV5-1 to TRBJ1-4; TRBD1 matches 8 bases. V was clipped by 0 bases and J by 5 bases; unmatched bases: 3. From germline, CDR1 is SGHRS and CDR2 YFSETQ. The CDR3 is 15 residues long. This chain's CDR3 is CASSLGSGGNEKLFF. CDR3 nucleotide sequence: TGCGCCAGCAGCTTGGGATCAGGGGGCAATGAAAAACTGTTTTTT.

The J gene is TRBJ2-7, the V gene TRBV6-1, with 7 positions matching TRBD2. The CDR3 extends over 13 amino acids. The germline V gene has CDR1 MNHNS and CDR2 SASEGT. Trimming cost V 6 bases and J 9 bases; bases outside gene matches: 11. The CDR3 protein is CASRGTIHFGQYF. The CDR3 DNA is TGTGCCAGCAGGGGGACTATCCATTTCGGGCAGTACTTC.

The J gene is TRBJ2-7, the V gene TRBV6-2 or TRBV6-3; TRBD1 aligns across 10 bases. Per germline, CDR1 MNHEY and CDR2 SVGEGT. The V segment lost 6 bases and the J segment 7 bases; nucleotides outside the gene matches: 9. The CDR3 covers 14 residues. In nucleotides, the CDR3 is TGTGCCAGCAGGGGGCGACAGGGGGCGGGGGAGCAGTACTTC. It translates to CASRGRQGAGEQYF.

Only one count was recorded for this clonotype. It may be a read error: a sequence one base away is much more abundant. The rearrangement joins TRBV20-1 to TRBJ2-5; 10 nucleotides match TRBD2. The CDR3 is made up of 14 amino acids. The J segment lost 5 bases and the V segment lost 4 bases, leaving 7 bases of the junction unmatched. CDR1 DFQATT and CDR2 SNEGSKA come from the germline V gene (reference sequence). Here the CDR3 reads CSAKLAGRRETQYF. The CDR3 nucleotides are TGCAGTGCTAAACTAGCGGGAAGGCGGGAGACCCAGTACTTC.

In its sample, this clonotype was seen many times. The gene calls are TRBV3-1 and TRBJ1-4; 7 bases align to TRBD1. V was pared by 3 bases and J by 5 bases, with 9 bases of the junction left unmatched. The CDR3 runs to 16 residues. CDR1 and CDR2 (germline): LGHDT, YNNKEL (reference sequence). The chain's CDR3 is CASSQIATGPNEKLFF. CDR3 nucleotides: TGTGCCAGCAGCCAGATTGCGACAGGGCCAAATGAAAAACTGTTTTTT.

This clonotype was counted only a few times. The CDR3 bases are TGTGCCAGCAGCCGGGACACCATACGGAACACTGAAGCTTTCTTT. It translates to CASSRDTIRNTEAFF. V usage is TRBV6-1 and J usage is TRBJ1-1; D is possibly TRBD1 (6 bases). Germline values: CDR1 MNHNS, CDR2 SASEGT. The CDR3 is 15 amino acids. Trimming removed 6 bases from V and 1 base from J, with 15 bases in between.

This clonotype was observed at least ten times. The rearrangement uses TRBV20-1 and TRBJ2-2; 7 nucleotides align to TRBD2. The CDR3 runs to 12 residues. CDR1 and CDR2 (germline): DFQATT, SNEGSKA (reference sequence). V trimming: 6 bases; J trimming: 5 bases; junction bases outside the gene matches: 3. CDR3 residues: CSAPGGTGELFF. CDR3 coding DNA: TGCAGTGCACCCGGGGGGACCGGGGAGCTGTTTTTT.

V is TRBV29-1 and J is TRBJ1-2, with D maybe TRBD1 (5 bases). Per the germline V gene, CDR1 is SQVTM and CDR2 is ANQGSEA. Trimming took 4 bases from V and 4 from J, leaving 10 bases between them. The CDR3 sequence is 12 residues long. The CDR3 DNA sequence: TGCAGCGTTGTCGTAGGGACCTATGGCTACACCTTC. This sequence encodes CSVVVGTYGYTF.

This chain uses TRBV27 with TRBJ1-2, with TRBD1 matching 7 bases. The CDR3 runs 13 residues. The germline V gene encodes CDR1 MNHEY and CDR2 SMNVEV (reference sequence). V shed 1 base, J shed 8 bases, and the junction held 4 bases outside the gene matches. DNA of the CDR3: TGTGCCAGCAGTTTATTCCAGGGGGGGGGCTACACCTTC. Its translation is CASSLFQGGGYTF.

This clonotype was counted ten times or more. This sequence joins TRBV7-2 and TRBJ2-5; D gene uncertain. The CDR3 length is 14 residues. V lost 3 bases to trimming and J lost 5 bases, with 13 bases between them. Germline-derived CDR1 and CDR2 are SGHTA and FQGNSA. DNA for the CDR3: TGTGCCAGCAGCTTTAGGAGAACCGCTGAGACCCAGTACTTC. This encodes CASSFRRTAETQYF.

The J gene is TRBJ2-7, the V gene TRBV18; the D gene could be TRBD1 or TRBD2 (5 bases each). CDR3 size: 12 residues. The V gene lost 0 bases and the J gene lost 6 bases, with 6 bases spanning the gap. Per germline, CDR1 KGHSH and CDR2 LQKENI. CDR3 sequence: CASSPPGVEQYF. The CDR3 region has the DNA TGTGCCAGCTCACCACCGGGGGTCGAGCAGTACTTC.

This clonotype was seen ten or more times. The chain employs TRBV28 and TRBJ1-1, with D perhaps matching TRBD1 (6 bases). Germline loops: CDR1 MDHEN, CDR2 SYDVKM. V lost 4 bases and J 3 bases, leaving 15 bases between the germline ends. The CDR3 loop spans 15 amino acids. The CDR3 sequence: CASSSSLDSYTEAFF. In DNA, the CDR3 is TGTGCCAGCAGTTCCTCCCTGGACAGTTACACTGAAGCTTTCTTT.

This clonotype has ten or more counts. The rearrangement links TRBV15 to TRBJ1-1, with no clear D. This CDR3 is built from 14 residues. The germline V and J ends were trimmed by 3 bases and 5 bases, with 13 bases remaining between them. CDR1 LNHNV and CDR2 YYDKDF come from the germline V gene (reference sequence). The CDR3 sequence is CATSSGLSQTEAFF. In DNA form, the CDR3 reads TGTGCCACCAGCAGCGGACTCTCACAGACTGAAGCTTTCTTT.

The V and J genes are TRBV3-1 and TRBJ2-7; the match to TRBD1 covers 10 bases. The CDR3 runs 14 residues. Germline assignment: CDR1 LGHDT and CDR2 YNNKEL (reference sequence). J was trimmed by 3 bases and V by 2 bases; bases with no gene match: 1. The CDR3 bases are TGTGCCAGCAGCCAATGGACAGGGGGCTACGAGCAGTACTTC. Residues: CASSQWTGGYEQYF.

The chain has TRBV18 and TRBJ2-7; perhaps TRBD1 as D (5 bases). The CDR3 consists of 14 residues. Germline loops: CDR1 KGHSH, CDR2 LQKENI. Trimming took 2 bases from V and 4 from J, leaving 12 bases between them. The CDR3 DNA reads as TGTGCCAGCTCACCAAACCCAGGGCAATACGAGCAGTACTTC. It codes for CASSPNPGQYEQYF.

The chain uses TRBV5-1 and TRBJ1-2; D is perhaps TRBD1 (6 bases). This CDR3 spans 13 amino acids. Deletions cut 4 bases from V and 8 bases from J, with 15 bases between. Germline CDR1 and CDR2: SGHRS and YFSETQ. The CDR3 sequence is CASSPAGGTGYTF. DNA of the CDR3: TGCGCCAGCAGCCCCGCTGGGGGCACCGGCTACACCTTC.

The chain couples TRBV28 to TRBJ2-3; TRBD2 aligns across 13 bases. The CDR3 sequence is 16 residues long. The V gene's germline CDR1 is MDHEN and CDR2 SYDVKM. The J segment lost 4 bases and the V segment lost 6 bases, leaving 7 bases of the junction unmatched. The CDR3: CASSILAGGPSDTQYF. As DNA, the CDR3 is TGTGCCAGCAGCATACTAGCGGGAGGGCCGTCAGATACGCAGTATTTT.